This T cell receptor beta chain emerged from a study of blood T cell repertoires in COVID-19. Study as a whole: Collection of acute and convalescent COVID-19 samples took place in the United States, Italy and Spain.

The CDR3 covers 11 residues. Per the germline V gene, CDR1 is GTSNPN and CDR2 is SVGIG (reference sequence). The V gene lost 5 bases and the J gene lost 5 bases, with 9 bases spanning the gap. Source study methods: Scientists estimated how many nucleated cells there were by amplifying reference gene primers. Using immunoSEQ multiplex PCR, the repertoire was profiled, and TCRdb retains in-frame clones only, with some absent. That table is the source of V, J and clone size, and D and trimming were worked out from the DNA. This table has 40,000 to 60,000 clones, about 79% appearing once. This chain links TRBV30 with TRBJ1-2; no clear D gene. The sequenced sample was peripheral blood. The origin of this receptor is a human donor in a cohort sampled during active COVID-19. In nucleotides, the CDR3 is TGTGCCTGGCAGTACTATTATGGCTACACCTTC. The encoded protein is CAWQYYYGYTF. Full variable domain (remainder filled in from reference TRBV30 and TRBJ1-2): SQTIHQWPATLVQPVGSPLSLECTVEGTSNPNLYWYRQAAGRGLQLLFYSVGIGQISSEVPQNLSASRPQDRQFILSSKKLLLSDSGFYLCAWQYYYGYTFGSGTRLTVV.